A selection of T cell receptor beta chains follows, all from one sample in a study of regulatory T cells in long-lasting Graves disease. Using its own MiXCR run on the multiplex PCR reads, TCRdb lists one record per CDR3 protein. Of a few hundred thousand distinct CDR3 sequences in the sample, approximately 16% were seen once. This sample also appeared in a second study, on T cells in Graves' hyperthyroidism and ophthalmopathy.

Sequencing used peripheral blood mononuclear cells (PBMCs), obtained at new diagnosis, from a patient treated with antithyroid drugs. The receptors here all came from a woman in her forties with Graves disease. Each CDR3 is given without its conserved first and last residue. D genes are given only for firm matches. For some rows the clone size is stated as once, few or many, or as a class when expanded; others skip it.

CDR3aa | j_gene | d_gene | v_gene | abundance
ASSTPLPRLAVINTGELF | TRBJ2-2 | TRBD2 | TRBV6-2/TRBV6-3 | .
ASSLGGAGGHEQF | TRBJ2-1 | TRBD2 | TRBV5-1 | many
ASSPKSPHGEKLF | TRBJ1-4 | . | TRBV27 | .
ASSPEQAGKAF | TRBJ1-1 | . | TRBV18 | many
ASSQRRTGEQD | TRBJ2-7 | TRBD1 | TRBV14 | .
ASSLDLAGEYNEQF | TRBJ2-1 | TRBD2 | TRBV11-2 | .
ASSEWAGGRTDTQY | TRBJ2-3 | TRBD2 | TRBV25-1 | .
AIGPLDTQY | TRBJ2-3 | . | TRBV12-3/TRBV12-4 | many
AITKGLAGGPSNTGELF | TRBJ2-2 | TRBD2 | TRBV10-3 | few
ASSLYDGGTDTQY | TRBJ2-3 | . | TRBV5-1 | .
ASSTSRGNSYNEQF | TRBJ2-1 | . | TRBV4-1 | .
ASSLGQGLTDTQY | TRBJ2-3 | TRBD1 | TRBV5-5 | few
ASSLRGYAEAF | TRBJ1-1 | . | TRBV25-1 | few
SATRAGSNTGELF | TRBJ2-2 | TRBD2 | TRBV20-1 | once
ASNPGPRAFSSGNTIY | TRBJ1-3 | . | TRBV19 | many
ASRGGYSYEQY | TRBJ2-7 | . | TRBV2 | many
ASSLIEGPPGELF | TRBJ2-2 | . | TRBV7-9 | .
ASSNGPVNTEAF | TRBJ1-1 | . | TRBV5-5 | few
SARDRPGFGNEQF | TRBJ2-1 | . | TRBV20-1 | few
ASSLGRGQKLAPNYEQY | TRBJ2-7 | . | TRBV5-1 | many
ASSMGISGNTIY | TRBJ1-3 | . | TRBV19 | .
ASSPSQVQPQH | TRBJ1-5 | . | TRBV27 | .
ASSSSLGQGISNEQF | TRBJ2-1 | TRBD1 | TRBV7-9 | many
ASSLGEVGELF | TRBJ2-2 | . | TRBV7-6 | .
ASSRGGARGYT | TRBJ1-2 | TRBD1 | TRBV2 | .
ASSLEREGPYNEQF | TRBJ2-1 | TRBD2 | TRBV12-3/TRBV12-4 | many
ASSQDRGQNEKLF | TRBJ1-4 | . | TRBV4-3 | .
ASRNGLAGYEQF | TRBJ2-1 | TRBD2 | TRBV28 | many
ASSPSSGVYNEQF | TRBJ2-1 | TRBD2 | TRBV12-3/TRBV12-4 | .
ASRMVESSHYEQY | TRBJ2-7 | . | TRBV6-2/TRBV6-3 | few
ASSYDWGQY | TRBJ2-3 | . | TRBV6-2/TRBV6-3 | .
ASSVGTSGGNIQY | TRBJ2-4 | TRBD2 | TRBV12-3/TRBV12-4 | .
ASSLAGTRVHEQF | TRBJ2-1 | TRBD2 | TRBV28 | many
ASSGRLAGYNEQF | TRBJ2-1 | TRBD2 | TRBV2 | many
ASTDDRHTDTQY | TRBJ2-3 | . | TRBV19 | few
ASSLWTGTGGQETQY | TRBJ2-5 | TRBD1 | TRBV28 | .
ASSRVRTLTDTQY | TRBJ2-3 | . | TRBV18 | many
ASSLEAGEDQETQY | TRBJ2-5 | TRBD2 | TRBV13 | .
ASSLYSSGSMSYNEQF | TRBJ2-1 | TRBD2 | TRBV28 | few
ASSQDDGEQY | TRBJ2-7 | . | TRBV4-1 | many
ASSYTGSPGNTIY | TRBJ1-3 | . | TRBV6-9 | many
ASKSDRSLRDEQY | TRBJ2-7 | . | TRBV12-3/TRBV12-4 | many
ASSGSGSNTGELF | TRBJ2-2 | . | TRBV11-2 | many
ASGFGHAGTHSNQPQH | TRBJ1-5 | . | TRBV12-5 | .
AWSASGHEQF | TRBJ2-1 | . | TRBV30 | many
ASTKGGDSYEQY | TRBJ2-7 | . | TRBV6-1 | many
ASSIRAANYGYT | TRBJ1-2 | . | TRBV2 | once
ASSGPVGSDGYT | TRBJ1-2 | . | TRBV11-3 | few
ASRGGGPYEQY | TRBJ2-7 | . | TRBV2 | many
ASSQASGSEQY | TRBJ2-7 | TRBD2 | TRBV4-3 | few
SVTQGGTEAF | TRBJ1-1 | . | TRBV29-1 | .
ASTPIGETRYEQY | TRBJ2-7 | . | TRBV28 | few
ASSPWSGQGQGYT | TRBJ1-2 | TRBD1 | TRBV4-1 | few
ASSYRLAGELDTQY | TRBJ2-3 | TRBD2 | TRBV28 | many
ASSTGLMGAETQY | TRBJ2-5 | . | TRBV5-1 | .
ASNIDRGDQPQH | TRBJ1-5 | TRBD1 | TRBV2 | few
ASSIRTPGGTDTQY | TRBJ2-3 | TRBD2 | TRBV7-6 | many